This entry describes one T cell receptor (beta chain). What it recognizes is unknown. The CDR3 has 15 residues. Trimming at V came to 4 bases and at J to 3 bases, leaving 6 bases not matched to a gene. Germline lookup yields CDR1 MNHNS and CDR2 SASEGT. This sample is drawn from a study of T cell repertoires in cytomegalovirus infection. Whole-study context: Recently identified HLA-C-restricted CMV epitopes were used, and well-studied HLA-B-restricted CMV epitopes were used as well. CMV infection and matching HLA type were both indicated by public TCR beta signatures. General observations from the study: Pooled public TCR beta family frequency picked out CMV carriers with the relevant HLA. CMV-specific HLA-C-restricted TCR beta clonotypes dominated the ex vivo response.

TCRdb fed the reads into MiXCR, producing one record per CDR3 protein. Of hundreds of thousands of distinct CDR3 sequences in the sample, approximately 29% were seen once. Here the sequenced sample was cultured CD8+ T cells from PBMCs, taken from culture after CMV antigen stimulation. The receptor's source is a human donor in good health (CMV status not recorded). Some clones in this sample may be carry-over from other donors' samples. This rearrangement joins TRBV6-1 to TRBJ2-1; 7 nucleotides line up with TRBD2. The CDR3 protein is CASSVGRGGYNEQFF. CDR3 nucleotides: TGTGCCAGCAGTGTGGGGAGGGGAGGCTACAATGAGCAGTTCTTC.